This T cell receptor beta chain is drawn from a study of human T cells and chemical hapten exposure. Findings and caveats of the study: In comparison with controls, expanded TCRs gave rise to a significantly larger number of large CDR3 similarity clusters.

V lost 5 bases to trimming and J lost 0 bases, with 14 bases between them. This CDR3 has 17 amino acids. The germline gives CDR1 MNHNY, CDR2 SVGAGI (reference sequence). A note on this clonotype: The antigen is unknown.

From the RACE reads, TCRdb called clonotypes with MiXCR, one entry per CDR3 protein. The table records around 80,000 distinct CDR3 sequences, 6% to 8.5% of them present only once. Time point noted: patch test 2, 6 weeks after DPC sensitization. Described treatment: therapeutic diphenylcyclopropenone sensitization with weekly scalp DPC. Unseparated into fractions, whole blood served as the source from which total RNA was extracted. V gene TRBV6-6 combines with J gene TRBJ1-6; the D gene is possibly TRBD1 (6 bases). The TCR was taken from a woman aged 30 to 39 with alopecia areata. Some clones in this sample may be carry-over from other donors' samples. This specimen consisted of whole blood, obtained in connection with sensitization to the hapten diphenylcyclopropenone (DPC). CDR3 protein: CASSPQQGYSYNSPLHF. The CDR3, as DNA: TGTGCCAGCAGTCCACAACAGGGTTACTCCTATAATTCACCCCTCCACTTT.